The source of this T cell receptor (beta chain) is a study of cytomegalovirus exposure and HLA in healthy donors. A multiplex PCR was run with 60 Vbeta primers and 13 Jbeta primers. Clones were sequenced by immunoSEQ multiplex PCR, and TCRdb holds only the in-frame ones, with some missing. The sample includes approximately 220,000 clones, 82% of them seen just once. Germline CDR1 reads SNHLY; CDR2 reads FYNNEI. The V gene end was trimmed by 2 bases and the J gene end by 5 bases; junction bases not matched to a gene: 14. CDR3 size: 17 residues. This sequence was found in a man aged 40-49 years in good health and CMV-seropositive. The sequenced material came from PBMCs. V gene TRBV2 combines with J gene TRBJ2-5; 7 bases match TRBD2. The CDR3 DNA sequence: TGTGCCAGCAGTGAATCGGGGTTTTGGGGGGAGGGGGAGACCCAGTACTTC. As protein: CASSESGFWGEGETQYF.